Each of the 19 T cell receptor beta chains below was sequenced from the same sample in a study of blood T cell repertoires in COVID-19. Method: immunoSEQ multiplex PCR; TCRdb's copy keeps in-frame clones and lacks some. The table includes a few hundred thousand clones, roughly nine tenths detected once. Sequences were obtained from peripheral blood. These receptors were taken from a man aged 18 to 29 who had recovered from COVID-19.

The genes are TRBV5-4 and TRBJ2-2; 11 bases line up with TRBD2. V trimming: 3 bases; J trimming: 6 bases; junction bases outside the gene matches: 7. The CDR3 is made up of 16 amino acids. Germline CDR1 and CDR2: SGHNT and YYREEE (reference sequence). The CDR3 reads CASSWAGTSGSGELFF. The CDR3 DNA reads as TGTGCCAGCAGCTGGGCCGGGACTAGCGGATCCGGGGAGCTGTTTTTT.

On this clone: A junction end diverges from the germline sequence, so it may reflect a read error. The chain is built from TRBV2 and TRBJ1-3, with 12 bases lining up with TRBD1. CDR1 SNHLY and CDR2 FYNNEI come from the germline V gene. This CDR3 has 12 amino acids. The CDR3 sequence is CASMGQGAEGDF. For the CDR3, the DNA is TGTGCCAGCATGGGACAGGGGGCCGAGGGAGATTTT. The full variable domain, rest sourced from reference TRBV2 and TRBJ1-3, is EPEVTQTPSHQVTQMGQEVILRCVPISNHLYFYWYRQILGQKVEFLVSFYNNEISEKSEIFDDQFSVERPDGSNFTLKIRSTKLEDSAMYFCASMGQGAEGDFGEGSWLTVV.

The rearrangement links TRBV6-5 to TRBJ2-7; D is possibly TRBD2 (5 bases). The germline V gene encodes CDR1 MNHEY and CDR2 SVGAGI. The germline V and J ends were trimmed by 0 bases and 2 bases, with 8 bases remaining between them. The CDR3 length is 14 residues. This CDR3 is CASSYSTGTYEQYF. CDR3 bases: TGTGCCAGCAGTTACTCGACGGGGACCTACGAGCAGTACTTC.

The CDR3 here is CASSFRISYNEQFF. The CDR3 region has the DNA TGTGCCAGCAGTTTCAGGATTTCCTACAATGAGCAGTTCTTC. The chain uses TRBV27 and TRBJ2-1; D gene unclear. Deletions cut 3 bases from V and 1 base from J, with 7 bases between. The CDR3 runs to 14 residues. Germline V gives CDR1 MNHEY, CDR2 SMNVEV (reference sequence).

The chain combines TRBV5-1 with TRBJ2-1, with D tentatively TRBD1 (6 bases). Germline V lookup: CDR1 SGHRS, CDR2 YFSETQ. CDR3 length equals 16 residues. Between the trimmed V and J ends, which lost 1 base and 6 bases, there was a span of 17 bases. This CDR3 is CASSLTGHIGGNEQFF. The CDR3 nucleotides read TGCGCCAGCAGCTTGACGGGACACATAGGGGGCAATGAGCAGTTCTTC.

This chain connects TRBV14 to TRBJ2-7; D is possibly TRBD2 (5 bases). V lost 4 bases, J lost 3 bases, and 13 bases lay in between. CDR1 is SGHDN and CDR2 is FVKESK in the germline V gene. The CDR3 totals 14 residues. DNA for the CDR3: TGTGCCAGCAGCCCCTCCGAGGGCCACTACGAGCAGTACTTC. Its translation is CASSPSEGHYEQYF.

The chain is built from TRBV18 and TRBJ2-7; unclear D gene. This CDR3 comprises 13 residues. V was trimmed by 3 bases and J by 4 bases, leaving 10 bases between them. CDR1 and CDR2 from the germline V gene are KGHSH and LQKENI. This CDR3 is CASSPGVRYEQYF. For the CDR3, the DNA is TGTGCCAGCTCACCGGGCGTAAGATACGAGCAGTACTTC. Full variable domain (outside the CDR3, taken from reference TRBV18 and TRBJ2-7): NAGVMQNPRHLVRRRGQEARLRCSPMKGHSHVYWYRQLPEEGLKFMVYLQKENIIDESGMPKERFSAEFPKEGPSILRIQQVVRGDSAAYFCASSPGVRYEQYFGPGTRLTVT.

This rearrangement joins TRBV4-1 to TRBJ1-5; TRBD1 matches 9 bases. The CDR3 runs to 15 residues. The junction had 3 bases not matched to a gene; V was cut back by 4 bases and J by 2 bases. Germline CDR1 is MGHRA and CDR2 is YSYEKL. The CDR3 is CASSRTGGRNQPQHF. The CDR3 bases are TGCGCCAGCAGCCGTACAGGGGGCCGCAATCAGCCCCAGCATTTT.

The rearrangement links TRBV9 to TRBJ1-2; D is undetermined. This CDR3 has 11 amino acids. Trimming stripped 0 bases from V and 13 bases from J, with 10 bases between. Per germline, CDR1 SGDLS and CDR2 YYNGEE. CDR3 nucleotide sequence: TGTGCCAGCAGCGTAGAAAACTCCATCACCTTC. It yields the protein CASSVENSITF.

The chain combines TRBV6-1 with TRBJ2-7, with D unclear. CDR1 and CDR2 (germline): MNHNS, SASEGT. V lost 2 bases, J lost 3 bases, and 14 bases lay in between. This CDR3 region has 15 residues. The CDR3 sequence is CASSEKSRLYYEQYF. The CDR3 DNA reads as TGTGCCAGCAGTGAAAAATCGCGGTTGTACTACGAGCAGTACTTC.

The gene calls are TRBV4-1 and TRBJ2-1, with 8 positions matching TRBD2. V lost 3 bases, J lost 7 bases, and 8 bases stayed unmatched. CDR1 and CDR2 (germline): MGHRA, YSYEKL. The CDR3 loop spans 15 amino acids. CDR3 loop: CASSQRLARSNEQFF. CDR3 nucleotide sequence: TGCGCCAGCAGCCAGAGACTAGCGAGGTCTAATGAGCAGTTCTTC.

V gene TRBV4-3 combines with J gene TRBJ1-1; TRBD1 might be the D (5 bases). The V end lost 0 bases, the J end lost 3 bases, and 8 bases lay between the germline ends. CDR1 and CDR2 (germline): LGHNA, YSLEER. The CDR3 contains 14 residues. CDR3 residues: CASSQDRTHTEAFF. The CDR3 region has the DNA TGCGCCAGCAGCCAAGATCGGACACACACTGAAGCTTTCTTT.

V and J are TRBV6-5 and TRBJ1-5, with no clear D. This CDR3 region has 13 residues. V was cut by 6 bases and J by 0 bases, with 6 bases left in between. Germline-derived CDR1 and CDR2 are MNHEY and SVGAGI. The CDR3 DNA reads TGTGCCAGCAGGGCCTTTAGCAATCAGCCCCAGCATTTT. This encodes CASRAFSNQPQHF.

The chain couples TRBV25-1 to TRBJ1-2, with TRBD1 matching over 7 bases. Germline assignment: CDR1 MGHDK and CDR2 SYGVNS. J gave up 3 bases and V 5 bases, and 12 bases lay outside the gene matches. This CDR3 has 16 amino acids. The CDR3, as DNA: TGTGCCAGCAGTTCAACAGGGGCCAAAGGGGACTATGGCTACACCTTC. It is translated as CASSSTGAKGDYGYTF.

This clone was seen only once. The gene calls are TRBV5-4 and TRBJ2-1; possibly TRBD2 for D (6 bases). Trimming removed 7 bases at V and 5 bases at J, with 10 bases between. The CDR3 is made up of 12 amino acids. Germline CDR1 is SGHNT and CDR2 is YYREEE (reference sequence). The CDR3 loop reads CASGRPNNEQFF. CDR3 nucleotide sequence: TGTGCCAGCGGGAGGCCGAACAATGAGCAGTTCTTC. Complete variable domain (other parts from reference TRBV5-4 and TRBJ2-1): ETGVTQSPTHLIKTRGQQVTLRCSSQSGHNTVSWYQQALGQGPQFIFQYYREEENGRGNFPPRFSGLQFPNYSSELNVNALELDDSALYLCASGRPNNEQFFGPGTRLTVL.

About this clone itself: An end of the junction differs from the germline gene, which may be a read error. The chain recombines TRBV7-7 with TRBJ2-5; 8 nucleotides line up with TRBD1. The germline V gene has CDR1 SSHAT and CDR2 FNYEAQ (reference sequence). CDR3 length: 15 residues. CDR3 in amino acids: CASSEPGQAQETQYF. CDR3 bases: TGTGCTAGCAGCGAACCGGGACAGGCCCAAGAGACCCAGTACTTC.

This rearrangement joins TRBV4-1 to TRBJ2-1, with a possible D match to TRBD2 (5 bases). Germline V CDR1 and CDR2: MGHRA, YSYEKL. Deletions cut 4 bases from V and 6 bases from J, with 28 bases between. The CDR3 has 19 amino acids. CDR3 protein: CASSPGLTYRRTSGNEQFF. The CDR3 DNA reads as TGCGCCAGCAGCCCCGGTCTAACTTACCGGAGAACGAGCGGCAATGAGCAGTTCTTC.

This rearrangement joins TRBV7-9 to TRBJ1-2; unclear D gene. Germline V gives CDR1 SEHNR, CDR2 FQNEAQ (reference sequence). The CDR3 is 15 residues long. Trimming removed 4 bases from V and 5 bases from J, with 17 bases in between. In DNA form, the CDR3 reads TGTGCCAGCAGCTACCGACCGGGAATGGGGTATGGCTACACCTTC. Its translation: CASSYRPGMGYGYTF.

The chain links TRBV7-9 to TRBJ1-5; D might be TRBD1 (6 bases). Germline V CDR1 and CDR2: SEHNR, FQNEAQ (reference sequence). Trimming left V 1 base short and J 5 bases short, with 6 bases between. The CDR3 has 13 amino acids. DNA of the CDR3: TGTGCCAGCAGCTTAGAGGGGGATCAGCCCCAGCATTTT. This gives the protein CASSLEGDQPQHF.